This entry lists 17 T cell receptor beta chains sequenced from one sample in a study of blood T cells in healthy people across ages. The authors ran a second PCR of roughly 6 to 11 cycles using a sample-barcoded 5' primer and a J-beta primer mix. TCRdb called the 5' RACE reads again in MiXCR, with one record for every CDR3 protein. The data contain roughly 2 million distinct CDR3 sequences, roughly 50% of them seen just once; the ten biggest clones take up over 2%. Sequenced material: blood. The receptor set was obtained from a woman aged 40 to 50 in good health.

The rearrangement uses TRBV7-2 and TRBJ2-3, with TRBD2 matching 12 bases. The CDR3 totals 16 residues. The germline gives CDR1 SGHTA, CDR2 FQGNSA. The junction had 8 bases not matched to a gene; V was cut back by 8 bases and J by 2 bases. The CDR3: CASVRLAGATTDTQYF. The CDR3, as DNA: TGTGCCAGCGTCCGACTAGCGGGGGCGACCACAGATACGCAGTATTTT. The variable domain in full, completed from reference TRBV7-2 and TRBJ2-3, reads GAGVSQSPSNKVTEKGKDVELRCDPISGHTALYWYRQSLGQGLEFLIYFQGNSAPDKSGLPSDRFSAERTGGSVSTLTIQRTQQEDSAVYLCASVRLAGATTDTQYFGPGTRLTVL.

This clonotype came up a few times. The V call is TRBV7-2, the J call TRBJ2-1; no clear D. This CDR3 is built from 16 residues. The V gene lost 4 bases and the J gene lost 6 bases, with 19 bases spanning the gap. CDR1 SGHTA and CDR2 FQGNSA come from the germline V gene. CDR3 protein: CASSSPRPLIANEQFF. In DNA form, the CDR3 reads TGTGCCAGCAGCTCCCCGCGGCCGCTAATCGCCAATGAGCAGTTCTTC.

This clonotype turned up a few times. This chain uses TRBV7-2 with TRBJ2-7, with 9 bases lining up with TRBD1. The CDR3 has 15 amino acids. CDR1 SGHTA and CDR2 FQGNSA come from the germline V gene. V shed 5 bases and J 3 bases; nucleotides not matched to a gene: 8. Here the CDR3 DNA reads TGTGCCAGCAGCAACCCCGGGACAGGGATCTACGAGCAGTACTTC. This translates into CASSNPGTGIYEQYF. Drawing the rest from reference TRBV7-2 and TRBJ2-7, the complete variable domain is GAGVSQSPSNKVTEKGKDVELRCDPISGHTALYWYRQSLGQGLEFLIYFQGNSAPDKSGLPSDRFSAERTGGSVSTLTIQRTQQEDSAVYLCASSNPGTGIYEQYFGPGTRLTVT.

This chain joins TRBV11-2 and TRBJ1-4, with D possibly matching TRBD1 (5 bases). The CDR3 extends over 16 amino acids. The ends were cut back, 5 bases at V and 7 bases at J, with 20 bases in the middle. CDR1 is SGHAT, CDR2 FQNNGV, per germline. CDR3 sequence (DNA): TGTGCCAGCAGCCCGCGAGACCCGGGGGTTGGTGAAAAACTGTTTTTT. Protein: CASSPRDPGVGEKLFF.

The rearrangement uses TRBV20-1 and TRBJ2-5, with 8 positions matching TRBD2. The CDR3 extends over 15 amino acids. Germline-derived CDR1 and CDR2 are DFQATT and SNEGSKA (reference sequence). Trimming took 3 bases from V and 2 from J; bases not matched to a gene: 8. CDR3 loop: CSASDAGGLQETQYF. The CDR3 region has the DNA TGCAGTGCTAGTGACGCGGGGGGACTTCAAGAGACCCAGTACTTC.

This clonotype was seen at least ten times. As DNA, the CDR3 is TGTGCCAGCAAGGGGTTCAGCACAGATACGCAGTATTTT. It translates to CASKGFSTDTQYF. This chain uses TRBV7-2 with TRBJ2-3; D is possibly TRBD1 (5 bases). The CDR3 covers 13 residues. Trimming pared 7 bases from V and 0 bases from J, leaving 8 bases between. Germline V gene sequence: CDR1 SGHTA, CDR2 FQGNSA. Looking up the rest from reference TRBV7-2 and TRBJ2-3 gives the full variable domain: GAGVSQSPSNKVTEKGKDVELRCDPISGHTALYWYRQSLGQGLEFLIYFQGNSAPDKSGLPSDRFSAERTGGSVSTLTIQRTQQEDSAVYLCASKGFSTDTQYFGPGTRLTVL.

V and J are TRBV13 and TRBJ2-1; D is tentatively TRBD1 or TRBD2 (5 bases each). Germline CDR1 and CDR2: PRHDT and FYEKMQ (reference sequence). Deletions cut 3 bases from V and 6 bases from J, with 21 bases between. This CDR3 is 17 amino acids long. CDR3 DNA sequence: TGTGCCAGCAGCTTCTACGGGGCGGCAGGGTGGGTCAATGAGCAGTTCTTC. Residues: CASSFYGAAGWVNEQFF.

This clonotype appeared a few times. The chain's CDR3 is CASSSLTSNTQYF. The CDR3 DNA reads as TGTGCCAGCAGCTCCCTAACTAGCAATACGCAGTATTTT. The rearrangement joins TRBV7-3 to TRBJ2-3, with D perhaps TRBD2 (6 bases). The CDR3 consists of 13 residues. Between the trimmed V and J ends, which lost 4 bases and 7 bases, there was a span of 12 bases. From germline, CDR1 is SGHTA and CDR2 FQGTGA.

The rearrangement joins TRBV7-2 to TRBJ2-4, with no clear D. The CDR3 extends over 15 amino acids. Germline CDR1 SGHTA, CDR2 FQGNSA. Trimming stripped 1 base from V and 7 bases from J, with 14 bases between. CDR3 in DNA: TGTGCCAGCAGCTTAGGAGTAGTAATACGTAACATTCAGTACTTC. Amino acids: CASSLGVVIRNIQYF.

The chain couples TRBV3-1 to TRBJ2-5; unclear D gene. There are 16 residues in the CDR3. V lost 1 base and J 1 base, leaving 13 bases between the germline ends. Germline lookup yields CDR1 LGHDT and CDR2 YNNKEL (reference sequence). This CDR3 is CASSQGAIASQETQYF. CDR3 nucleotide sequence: TGTGCCAGCAGCCAAGGGGCAATAGCAAGCCAAGAGACCCAGTACTTC.

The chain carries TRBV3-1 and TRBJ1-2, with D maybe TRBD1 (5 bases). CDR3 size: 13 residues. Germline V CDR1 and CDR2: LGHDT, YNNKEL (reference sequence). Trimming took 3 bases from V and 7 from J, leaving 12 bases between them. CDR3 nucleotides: TGTGCCAGCAGCCATTTGGGGGAGGCTGGCTACACCTTC. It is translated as CASSHLGEAGYTF. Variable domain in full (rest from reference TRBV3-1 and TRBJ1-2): DTAVSQTPKYLVTQMGNDKSIKCEQNLGHDTMYWYKQDSKKFLKIMFSYNNKELIINETVPNRFSPKSPDKAHLNLHINSLELGDSAVYFCASSHLGEAGYTFGSGTRLTVV.

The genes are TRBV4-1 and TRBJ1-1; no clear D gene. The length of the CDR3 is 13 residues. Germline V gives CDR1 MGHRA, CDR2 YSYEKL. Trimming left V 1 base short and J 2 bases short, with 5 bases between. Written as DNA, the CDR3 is TGCGCCAGCAGCCAAGCTACAAACACTGAAGCTTTCTTT. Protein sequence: CASSQATNTEAFF.

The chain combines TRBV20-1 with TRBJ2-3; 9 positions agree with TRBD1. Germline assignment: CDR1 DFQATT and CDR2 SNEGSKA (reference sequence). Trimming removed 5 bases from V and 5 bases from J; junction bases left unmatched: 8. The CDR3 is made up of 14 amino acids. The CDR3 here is CSAGQGSRVDTQYF. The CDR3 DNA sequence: TGCAGTGCTGGACAGGGGTCTAGGGTAGATACGCAGTATTTT.

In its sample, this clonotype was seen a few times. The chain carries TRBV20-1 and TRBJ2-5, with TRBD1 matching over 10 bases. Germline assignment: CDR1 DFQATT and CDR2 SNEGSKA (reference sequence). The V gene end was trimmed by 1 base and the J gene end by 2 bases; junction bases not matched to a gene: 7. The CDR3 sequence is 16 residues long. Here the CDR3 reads CSARVIGTGDQETQYF. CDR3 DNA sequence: TGCAGTGCTAGAGTGATCGGGACAGGGGATCAAGAGACCCAGTACTTC.

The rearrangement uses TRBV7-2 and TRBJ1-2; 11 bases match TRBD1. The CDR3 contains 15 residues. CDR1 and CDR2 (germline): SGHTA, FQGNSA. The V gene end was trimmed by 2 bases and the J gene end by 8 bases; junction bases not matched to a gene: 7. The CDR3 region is CASSLWDRGRGGYTF. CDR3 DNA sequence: TGTGCCAGCAGCTTATGGGACAGGGGGAGAGGAGGCTACACCTTC.

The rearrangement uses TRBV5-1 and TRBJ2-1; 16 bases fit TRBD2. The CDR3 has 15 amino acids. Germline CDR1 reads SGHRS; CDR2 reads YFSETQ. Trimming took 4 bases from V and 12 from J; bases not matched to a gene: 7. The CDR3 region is CASSLGTSGGAGQFF. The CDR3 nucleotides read TGCGCCAGCAGCCTCGGGACTAGCGGGGGGGCTGGGCAGTTCTTC. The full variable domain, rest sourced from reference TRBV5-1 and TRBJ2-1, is KAGVTQTPRYLIKTRGQQVTLSCSPISGHRSVSWYQQTPGQGLQFLFEYFSETQRNKGNFPGRFSGRQFSNSRSEMNVSTLELGDSALYLCASSLGTSGGAGQFFGPGTRLTVL.

The CDR3 DNA sequence: TGTGCCAGCAGCGCCACAGGGGGCAAAGAGACCCAGTACTTC. This codes for CASSATGGKETQYF. The chain links TRBV5-6 to TRBJ2-5; 9 nucleotides match TRBD1. This CDR3 is 14 amino acids long. J gave up 3 bases and V 4 bases, and 4 bases lay outside the gene matches. CDR1 is SGHDT and CDR2 is YYEEEE in the germline V gene.